The clone carrying this T cell receptor (beta chain) has at least ten counts. Its antigen is not identified. The data derive from a study of post-analysis software for immune sequencing data. Study details: Several disease courses (relapsing-remitting, secondary progressive and progressive-relapsing) of multiple sclerosis were included.

Trimming pared 6 bases from V and 7 bases from J, leaving 7 bases between. From germline, CDR1 is DFQATT and CDR2 SNEGSKA (reference sequence). The CDR3 is 10 residues long. General study points: Significantly lower normalized Chao1 diversity was found in patients with multiple sclerosis relative to controls. Samples from a shared batch, those prepared together, strongly co-clustered by F measure. Roughly 5 TRBV segments (TRBV5-6, TRBV5-1 and TRBV20-1 among them) occurred more frequently in patients than in controls.

The authors incorporated unique molecular identifiers into the TCR beta cDNA libraries. The authors obtained 500,000 or so cDNA molecules from around 0.96 to 9.9 million T cells. TCRdb independently ran MiXCR on the PCR reads; one entry per CDR3 protein. The table records around 700,000 distinct CDR3 sequences, roughly three fifths of them present only once. The sequence came from a girl aged 2-10 years with multiple sclerosis. Sequenced sample: blood. The J gene is TRBJ2-1, the V gene TRBV20-1; D unclear. The CDR3 nucleotides are TGCAGTGCCCTCAGAAATGAGCAGTTCTTC. Its protein is CSALRNEQFF.